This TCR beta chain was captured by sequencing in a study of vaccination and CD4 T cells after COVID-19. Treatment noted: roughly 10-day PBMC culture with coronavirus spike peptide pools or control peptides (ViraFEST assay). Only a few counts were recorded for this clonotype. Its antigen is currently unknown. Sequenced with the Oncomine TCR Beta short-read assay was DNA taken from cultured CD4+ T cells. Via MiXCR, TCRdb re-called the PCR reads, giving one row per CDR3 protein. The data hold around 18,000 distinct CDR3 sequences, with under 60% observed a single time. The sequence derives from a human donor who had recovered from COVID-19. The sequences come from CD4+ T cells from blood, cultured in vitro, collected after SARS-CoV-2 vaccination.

The CDR3 nucleotides read TGTGCCAGCAGCCTGGAGGGGACACGATCCTCCTACGAGCAGTACTTC. Its protein product is CASSLEGTRSSYEQYF. The chain links TRBV7-2 to TRBJ2-7, with D perhaps given as TRBD1 or TRBD2 (6 bases each). CDR1 SGHTA and CDR2 FQGNSA come from the germline V gene. Trimming left V 5 bases short and J 0 bases short, with 17 bases between. This CDR3 region has 16 residues.